What follows are 8 T cell receptor beta chains derived from one specimen sequenced in a study of blood T cell repertoires in COVID-19. Some clones are missing from TCRdb's copy, which holds only in-frame ones; the method was immunoSEQ multiplex PCR. The table includes 170,000 or so clones, about 87% detected once. Sequenced input: peripheral blood. Source of these receptors: a woman aged 18 to 35 who had recovered from COVID-19.

V is TRBV24-1 and J is TRBJ1-3, with 7 bases aligning to TRBD1. Germline trimming cut 3 bases from V and 4 bases from J; bases unmatched to any gene: 2. In germline, CDR1 is KGHDR, CDR2 SFDVKD. CDR3 length equals 14 residues. The CDR3 DNA is TGTGCCACCAGTGATCCGGACAGGGGAAACACCATATATTTT. It yields the protein CATSDPDRGNTIYF.

The J gene is TRBJ1-4, the V gene TRBV4-1, with TRBD1 matching 12 bases. CDR1 is MGHRA and CDR2 is YSYEKL in the germline V gene. V shed 0 bases and J 7 bases; nucleotides not matched to a gene: 3. The CDR3 consists of 16 residues. In DNA form, the CDR3 reads TGCGCCAGCAGCCAAGATCCGGGACAGGGGGCTGAAAAACTGTTTTTT. Its translation: CASSQDPGQGAEKLFF.

The gene calls are TRBV5-4 and TRBJ2-7; D is possibly TRBD2 (6 bases). This CDR3 contains 15 residues. The V gene's germline CDR1 is SGHNT and CDR2 YYREEE (reference sequence). Deletions cut 3 bases from V and 6 bases from J, with 19 bases between. CDR3 nucleotides: TGTGCCAGCAGCTCCGCGGAGGGCCAAGCGTCCGAGCAGTACGTC. This translates into CASSSAEGQASEQYV.

The rearrangement links TRBV7-8 to TRBJ2-2; 7 bases align to TRBD2. The V gene's germline CDR1 is SGHVS and CDR2 FQNEAQ. With 6 bases clipped from V and 6 bases from J, the junction kept 7 bases outside the gene matches. The CDR3 length is 14 residues. CDR3 protein: CASSFGGGAGELFF. The CDR3 bases are TGTGCCAGCAGTTTTGGCGGGGGTGCCGGGGAGCTGTTTTTT.

This clone was detected a few times. This chain uses TRBV7-3 with TRBJ1-1; D not resolved. The germline gives CDR1 SGHTA, CDR2 FQGTGA. CDR3 size: 12 residues. With 5 bases removed from V and 1 base from J, the gap between germline ends came to 5 bases. The CDR3 sequence is CASSRENTEAFF. The DNA for the CDR3 is TGTGCCAGCAGCCGGGAGAACACTGAAGCTTTCTTT.

This clone is medium-sized by share. The chain carries TRBV27 and TRBJ2-1; no firm D call. The CDR3 sequence is 12 residues long. The germline V and J ends were trimmed by 1 base and 9 bases, with 7 bases remaining between them. Germline loops: CDR1 MNHEY, CDR2 SMNVEV (reference sequence). The CDR3: CASSLLRGEQFF. The CDR3 coding sequence is TGTGCCAGCAGTTTATTAAGAGGTGAGCAGTTCTTC.

This rearrangement joins TRBV27 to TRBJ1-2; D possibly corresponds to TRBD1 (5 bases). The germline CDR1 and CDR2 sequences are MNHEY and SMNVEV (reference sequence). The CDR3 consists of 15 residues. The V gene lost 7 bases and the J gene lost 4 bases, with 19 bases spanning the gap. CDR3 bases: TGTGCCAGCAAACGAAAGGCAGGGAAGGGCTATGGCTACACCTTC. This translates into CASKRKAGKGYGYTF.

The chain employs TRBV5-1 and TRBJ2-1; 8 nucleotides line up with TRBD1. The V segment lost 4 bases and the J segment 7 bases; nucleotides outside the gene matches: 7. CDR1 and CDR2 (germline): SGHRS, YFSETQ. The CDR3 consists of 14 residues. The CDR3: CASSILQGANEQFF. CDR3 nucleotides: TGCGCCAGCAGCATCCTCCAGGGGGCAAATGAGCAGTTCTTC.